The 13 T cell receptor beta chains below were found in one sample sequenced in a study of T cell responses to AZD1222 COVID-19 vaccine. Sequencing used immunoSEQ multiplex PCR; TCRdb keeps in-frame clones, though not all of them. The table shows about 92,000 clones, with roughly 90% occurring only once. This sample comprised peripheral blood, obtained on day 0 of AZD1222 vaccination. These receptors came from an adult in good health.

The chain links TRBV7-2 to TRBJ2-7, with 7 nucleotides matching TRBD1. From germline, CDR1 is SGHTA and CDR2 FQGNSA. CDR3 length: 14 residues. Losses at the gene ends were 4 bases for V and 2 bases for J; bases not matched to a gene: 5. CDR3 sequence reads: CASSWDRVTYEQYF. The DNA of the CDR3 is TGTGCCAGCAGCTGGGACAGAGTTACCTACGAGCAGTACTTC.

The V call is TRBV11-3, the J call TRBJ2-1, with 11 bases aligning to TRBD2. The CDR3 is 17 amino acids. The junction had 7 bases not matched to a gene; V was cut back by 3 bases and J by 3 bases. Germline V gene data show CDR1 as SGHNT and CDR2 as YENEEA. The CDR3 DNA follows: TGTGCCAGCAGCTTTTATTCTGGGACTAGCGGCTACAATGAGCAGTTCTTC. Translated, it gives CASSFYSGTSGYNEQFF. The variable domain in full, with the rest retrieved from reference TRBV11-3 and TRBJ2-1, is EAGVVQSPRYKIIEKKQPVAFWCNPISGHNTLYWYLQNLGQGPELLIRYENEEAVDDSQLPKDRFSAERLKGVDSTLKIQPAELGDSAVYLCASSFYSGTSGYNEQFFGPGTRLTVL.

This CDR3 is CASSSGRNTEAFF. For the CDR3, the DNA is TGTGCCAGCAGTTCTGGGAGGAACACTGAAGCTTTCTTT. This chain links TRBV12-3 or TRBV12-4 with TRBJ1-1; no reliable D call. CDR3 length equals 13 residues. The V gene lost 4 bases and the J gene lost 1 base, with 7 bases spanning the gap.

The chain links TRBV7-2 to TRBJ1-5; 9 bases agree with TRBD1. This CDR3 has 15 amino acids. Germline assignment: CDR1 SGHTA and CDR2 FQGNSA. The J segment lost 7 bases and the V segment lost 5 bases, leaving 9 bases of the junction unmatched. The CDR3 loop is CASSQGQGRGQPQHF. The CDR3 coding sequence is TGTGCCAGCAGCCAGGGACAGGGAAGAGGACAGCCCCAGCATTTT.

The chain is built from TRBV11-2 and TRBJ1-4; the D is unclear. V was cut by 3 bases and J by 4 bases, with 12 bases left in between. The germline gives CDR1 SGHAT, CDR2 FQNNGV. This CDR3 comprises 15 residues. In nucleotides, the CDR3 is TGTGCCAGCAGCTTCTCCCGTCAGATTAATGAAAAACTGTTTTTT. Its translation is CASSFSRQINEKLFF. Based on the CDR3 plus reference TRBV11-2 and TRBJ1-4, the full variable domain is EAGVAQSPRYKIIEKRQSVAFWCNPISGHATLYWYQQILGQGPKLLIQFQNNGVVDDSQLPKDRFSAERLKGVDSTLKIQPAKLEDSAVYLCASSFSRQINEKLFFGSGTQLSVL.

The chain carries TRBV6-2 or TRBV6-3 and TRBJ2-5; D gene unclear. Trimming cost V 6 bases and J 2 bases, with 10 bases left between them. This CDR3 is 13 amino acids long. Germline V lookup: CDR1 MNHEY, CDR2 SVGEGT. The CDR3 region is CASSWMRQETQYF. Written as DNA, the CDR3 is TGTGCCAGCAGCTGGATGAGACAAGAGACCCAGTACTTC.

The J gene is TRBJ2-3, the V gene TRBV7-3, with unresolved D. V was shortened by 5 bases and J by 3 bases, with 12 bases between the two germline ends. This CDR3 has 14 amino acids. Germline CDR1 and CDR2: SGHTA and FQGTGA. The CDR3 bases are TGTGCCAGCAGCCCCACCGGTGGGACAGATACGCAGTATTTT. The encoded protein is CASSPTGGTDTQYF. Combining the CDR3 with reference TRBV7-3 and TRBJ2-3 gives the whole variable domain GAGVSQTPSNKVTEKGKYVELRCDPISGHTALYWYRQSLGQGPEFLIYFQGTGAADDSGLPNDRFFAVRPEGSVSTLKIQRTERGDSAVYLCASSPTGGTDTQYFGPGTRLTVL.

The CDR3 region has the DNA TGTGCCAGCAGCCCTAGCGGGAGGAGGGGTTACAATGAGCAGTTCTTC. Its translation is CASSPSGRRGYNEQFF. This sequence joins TRBV7-6 and TRBJ2-1; the match to TRBD2 covers 11 bases. CDR1 is SGHVS, CDR2 FNYEAQ, per germline. The CDR3 runs to 16 residues. J gave up 4 bases and V 5 bases, and 7 bases lay outside the gene matches.

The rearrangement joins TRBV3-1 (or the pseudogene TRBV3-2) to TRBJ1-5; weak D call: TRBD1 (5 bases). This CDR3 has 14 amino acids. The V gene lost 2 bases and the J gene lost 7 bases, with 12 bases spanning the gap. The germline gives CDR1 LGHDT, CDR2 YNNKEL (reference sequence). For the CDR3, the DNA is TGTGCCAGCAGCCAAAGGGTCAGGGACCAGCCCCAGCATTTT. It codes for CASSQRVRDQPQHF.

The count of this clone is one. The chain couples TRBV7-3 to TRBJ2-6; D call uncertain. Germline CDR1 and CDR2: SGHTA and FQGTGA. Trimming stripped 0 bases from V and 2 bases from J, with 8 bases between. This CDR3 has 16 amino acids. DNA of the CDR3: TGTGCCAGCAGCTTAACCGTGGCCGCTGGGGCCAACGTCCTGACTTTC. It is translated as CASSLTVAAGANVLTF.

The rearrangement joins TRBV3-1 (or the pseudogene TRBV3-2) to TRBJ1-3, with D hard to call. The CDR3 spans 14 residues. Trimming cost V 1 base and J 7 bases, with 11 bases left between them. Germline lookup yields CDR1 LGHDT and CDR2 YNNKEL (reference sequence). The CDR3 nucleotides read TGTGCCAGCAGCCAAGGGAAGGGAACTAACACCATATATTTT. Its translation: CASSQGKGTNTIYF.

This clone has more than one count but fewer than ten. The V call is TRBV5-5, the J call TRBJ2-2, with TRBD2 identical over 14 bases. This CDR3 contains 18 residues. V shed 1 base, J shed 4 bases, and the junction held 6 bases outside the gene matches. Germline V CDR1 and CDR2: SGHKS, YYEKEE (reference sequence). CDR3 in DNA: TGTGCCAGCAGCTTGTTGGGGACTAGCGGGGGCCGCACCGGGGAGCTGTTTTTT. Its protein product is CASSLLGTSGGRTGELFF.

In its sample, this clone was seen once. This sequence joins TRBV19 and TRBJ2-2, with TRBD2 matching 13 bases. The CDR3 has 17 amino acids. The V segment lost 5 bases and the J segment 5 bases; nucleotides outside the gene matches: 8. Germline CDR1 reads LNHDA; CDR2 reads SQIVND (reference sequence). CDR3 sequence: CASSPLLAGGSTGELFF. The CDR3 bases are TGTGCCAGTAGTCCGTTACTAGCGGGAGGGTCTACCGGGGAGCTGTTTTTT. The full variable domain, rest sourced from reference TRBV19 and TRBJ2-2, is DGGITQSPKYLFRKEGQNVTLSCEQNLNHDAMYWYRQDPGQGLRLIYYSQIVNDFQKGDIAEGYSVSREKKESFPLTVTSAQKNPTAFYLCASSPLLAGGSTGELFFGEGSRLTVL.